These T cell receptor beta chains were read from a single sample in a study of blood T cell repertoires in COVID-19. TCRdb's table, derived via immunoSEQ multiplex PCR, lists solely in-frame clones and lacks some. The sample consists of 130,000 to 150,000 clones, around 90% of them appearing once. Sequencing was performed on peripheral blood. Receptor source: a woman aged 45-65 years with acute or convalescent COVID-19. CDR3s include the opening cysteine and the closing phenylalanine or tryptophan. Fields, in order: D gene, V gene, clone size, J gene, CDR3 protein. The D gene is left open where the match is weak. Clone sizes are given selectively: once, few, many, or a class where the clone is expanded.

D gene: TRBD1
V gene: TRBV6-5
clone size: NA
J gene: TRBJ2-7
CDR3 protein: CASSLTGGTYEQYF

D gene: NA
V gene: TRBV5-6
clone size: NA
J gene: TRBJ2-7
CDR3 protein: CASSLASYEQYF

D gene: NA
V gene: TRBV7-9
clone size: NA
J gene: TRBJ1-4
CDR3 protein: CASSLGPKTNEKLFF

D gene: NA
V gene: TRBV9
clone size: NA
J gene: TRBJ1-1
CDR3 protein: CASSVGTTHEAFF

D gene: TRBD2
V gene: TRBV6-4
clone size: NA
J gene: TRBJ2-3
CDR3 protein: CATRLAGWPCDTQYF

D gene: TRBD1
V gene: TRBV10-3
clone size: NA
J gene: TRBJ2-3
CDR3 protein: CAISGRTGNTDTQYF

D gene: TRBD1
V gene: TRBV7-3
clone size: NA
J gene: TRBJ2-1
CDR3 protein: CASTEQGQGLMDEQFF

D gene: NA
V gene: TRBV14
clone size: NA
J gene: TRBJ1-2
CDR3 protein: CASSPAGHGYTF

D gene: NA
V gene: TRBV7-8
clone size: few
J gene: TRBJ2-2
CDR3 protein: CASSLSSYTGELFF

D gene: TRBD1
V gene: TRBV20-1
clone size: NA
J gene: TRBJ2-7
CDR3 protein: CSATGGHEQYF

D gene: TRBD2
V gene: TRBV5-1
clone size: NA
J gene: TRBJ2-1
CDR3 protein: CASSLTSGRVNEQFF

D gene: TRBD1
V gene: TRBV10-3
clone size: few
J gene: TRBJ1-2
CDR3 protein: CAISELTGDVGGYTF

D gene: TRBD1
V gene: TRBV20-1
clone size: NA
J gene: TRBJ1-1
CDR3 protein: CSAPDRQEAFF

D gene: TRBD1
V gene: TRBV2
clone size: NA
J gene: TRBJ1-5
CDR3 protein: CASSGGQGSNQPQHF

D gene: NA
V gene: TRBV19
clone size: once
J gene: TRBJ2-1
CDR3 protein: CASSLYSYNEQFF

D gene: TRBD1
V gene: TRBV24-1
clone size: NA
J gene: TRBJ1-1
CDR3 protein: CATSQGGGEAFF

D gene: NA
V gene: TRBV7-2
clone size: NA
J gene: TRBJ2-1
CDR3 protein: CASSLARGSYNEQFF

D gene: NA
V gene: TRBV11-2
clone size: NA
J gene: TRBJ1-1
CDR3 protein: CASSLLTGSNTEAFF

D gene: TRBD1
V gene: TRBV2
clone size: NA
J gene: TRBJ2-7
CDR3 protein: CASSDGQGLSYEQYF

D gene: NA
V gene: TRBV19
clone size: NA
J gene: TRBJ2-2
CDR3 protein: CASSIGLGNTGELFF

D gene: TRBD1
V gene: TRBV12-5
clone size: few
J gene: TRBJ2-7
CDR3 protein: CASGLRQGQYEQYF

D gene: NA
V gene: TRBV2
clone size: NA
J gene: TRBJ2-3
CDR3 protein: CASSETASRRGTDTQYF

D gene: NA
V gene: TRBV11-2
clone size: once
J gene: TRBJ1-1
CDR3 protein: CASSLDRDTEAFF

D gene: NA
V gene: TRBV6-5
clone size: NA
J gene: TRBJ2-1
CDR3 protein: CASTLEWSSYNEQFF

D gene: NA
V gene: TRBV29-1
clone size: NA
J gene: TRBJ2-1
CDR3 protein: CSVHLRENVYNEQFF

D gene: NA
V gene: TRBV5-1
clone size: NA
J gene: TRBJ2-3
CDR3 protein: CASSLGRAADTQYF

D gene: NA
V gene: TRBV12-3/TRBV12-4
clone size: once
J gene: TRBJ2-4
CDR3 protein: CASRGSRNIQYF

D gene: NA
V gene: TRBV19
clone size: NA
J gene: TRBJ1-4
CDR3 protein: CASSIPGDSATNEKLFF

D gene: TRBD2
V gene: TRBV11-3
clone size: NA
J gene: TRBJ2-1
CDR3 protein: CASSRRGGAAAEQFF

D gene: NA
V gene: TRBV30
clone size: NA
J gene: TRBJ1-5
CDR3 protein: CAWSLPKWTGNQPQHF

D gene: TRBD2
V gene: TRBV7-2
clone size: NA
J gene: TRBJ2-7
CDR3 protein: CASSAPTSGGPSSYEQYF

D gene: NA
V gene: TRBV19
clone size: NA
J gene: TRBJ1-3
CDR3 protein: CASSIHSLSGNTIYF

D gene: NA
V gene: TRBV18
clone size: NA
J gene: TRBJ2-2
CDR3 protein: CASSTTDTGELFF

D gene: NA
V gene: TRBV7-3
clone size: NA
J gene: TRBJ2-2
CDR3 protein: CASSPSGGVNTGELFF

D gene: NA
V gene: TRBV2
clone size: NA
J gene: TRBJ1-1
CDR3 protein: CASRGGPNTEAFF

D gene: TRBD2
V gene: TRBV9
clone size: NA
J gene: TRBJ2-7
CDR3 protein: CASSPTGWEGYEQYF

D gene: TRBD1
V gene: TRBV19
clone size: NA
J gene: TRBJ2-6
CDR3 protein: CATGTGPSWGANVLTF

D gene: TRBD2
V gene: TRBV2
clone size: NA
J gene: TRBJ2-3
CDR3 protein: CASSLLAGGPDTQYF

D gene: TRBD1
V gene: TRBV3-1/TRBV3-2
clone size: NA
J gene: TRBJ1-2
CDR3 protein: CASGQGAEGYTF

D gene: NA
V gene: TRBV5-6
clone size: once
J gene: TRBJ1-2
CDR3 protein: CASSLGGTDNYGYTF

D gene: TRBD1
V gene: TRBV27
clone size: NA
J gene: TRBJ1-1
CDR3 protein: CASSLSQGAATEAFF

D gene: TRBD2
V gene: TRBV6-4
clone size: many
J gene: TRBJ2-1
CDR3 protein: CASSPQASGYNEQFF

D gene: TRBD1
V gene: TRBV7-8
clone size: NA
J gene: TRBJ1-6
CDR3 protein: CASSSGTAYSPLHF

D gene: TRBD2
V gene: TRBV9
clone size: NA
J gene: TRBJ2-5
CDR3 protein: CASSARLAGGEETQYF

D gene: TRBD2
V gene: TRBV2
clone size: NA
J gene: TRBJ2-7
CDR3 protein: CASSEIKGLAGYEQYF

D gene: NA
V gene: TRBV6-5
clone size: NA
J gene: TRBJ2-7
CDR3 protein: CASRTGPQAYEQYF

D gene: NA
V gene: TRBV7-3
clone size: NA
J gene: TRBJ1-1
CDR3 protein: CASSYSPGDTEAFF

D gene: NA
V gene: TRBV27
clone size: NA
J gene: TRBJ1-2
CDR3 protein: CASSPHRGLGAFSYGYTF

D gene: NA
V gene: TRBV4-1
clone size: few
J gene: TRBJ1-4
CDR3 protein: CASSQEGGWEKLFF

D gene: NA
V gene: TRBV7-9
clone size: NA
J gene: TRBJ2-1
CDR3 protein: CASSPRQGQGYAYSNEQFF

D gene: TRBD2
V gene: TRBV6-1
clone size: once
J gene: TRBJ2-7
CDR3 protein: CASSDGGDEQYF

D gene: NA
V gene: TRBV10-1
clone size: NA
J gene: TRBJ1-1
CDR3 protein: CASSESGGSNTEAFF

D gene: NA
V gene: TRBV5-1
clone size: NA
J gene: TRBJ1-1
CDR3 protein: CASRFQQENTEAFF

D gene: TRBD1
V gene: TRBV6-1
clone size: NA
J gene: TRBJ1-4
CDR3 protein: CASSETGGEKLFF

D gene: TRBD2
V gene: TRBV11-2
clone size: NA
J gene: TRBJ2-1
CDR3 protein: CASSSTGTRWDNEQFF

D gene: TRBD1
V gene: TRBV19
clone size: NA
J gene: TRBJ1-1
CDR3 protein: CASSRTGVEAFF

D gene: NA
V gene: TRBV9
clone size: NA
J gene: TRBJ2-3
CDR3 protein: CASSDAGTDTQYF

D gene: TRBD2
V gene: TRBV3-1/TRBV3-2
clone size: NA
J gene: TRBJ2-1
CDR3 protein: CASSVTSGGGSYNEQFF

D gene: NA
V gene: TRBV12-3/TRBV12-4
clone size: NA
J gene: TRBJ1-2
CDR3 protein: CASSLTGGYTF

D gene: TRBD2
V gene: TRBV7-3
clone size: NA
J gene: TRBJ2-1
CDR3 protein: CASSLLAGVFNEQFF